The T cell receptor (beta chain) described here comes from a study of regulatory T cells in long-lasting Graves disease. General study results and limits: Analyses excluded thyroid tissue, covering peripheral blood alone.

The authors built TCR beta libraries using iRepertoire HTBI primers and Arm-PCR of CDR3 regions. TCRdb re-called the multiplex PCR reads through MiXCR, storing one row per CDR3 protein. The table lists 390,000 or so distinct CDR3 sequences, 20% to 25% of them singletons. CDR3 length equals 14 residues. Germline V gives CDR1 MNHEY, CDR2 SMNVEV (reference sequence). V was cut by 8 bases and J by 4 bases, with 17 bases left in between. In this sample, this clonotype turned up many times. What it recognizes is unknown. This sample's time point: persistent/refractory GD, antithyroid drugs over 5 years with positive TRAb. Scientists built the TCR library using RNA that was extracted from PBMCs.

V is TRBV27 and J is TRBJ1-2; no clear D gene. This TCR was sampled from a middle-aged woman with Graves disease. This specimen was peripheral blood mononuclear cells (PBMCs), taken when the disease was refractory, from a patient treated with antithyroid drugs. CDR3 region: CASRPPAPTYGYTF. The DNA for the CDR3 is TGTGCCAGCCGTCCTCCTGCTCCGACCTATGGCTACACCTTC.